The 9 T cell receptor beta chains below come from one sample, sequenced in a study of early T cells in non-severe SARS-CoV-2 infection. TCRdb redid the calling of the 5' RACE reads with MiXCR, one entry per CDR3 protein. Here the sample spans tens of thousands of distinct CDR3 sequences, over 8% being singletons. The sample was whole blood, taken at baseline. The receptors stem from an adult who was a healthcare worker with PCR-confirmed SARS-CoV-2 infection or an uninfected control (not recorded which).

This clonotype was detected a few times. J is TRBJ2-1 and V is TRBV5-4; TRBD2 matches at 7 bases. The CDR3 sequence is 16 residues long. Germline CDR1 SGHNT, CDR2 YYREEE (reference sequence). Losses at the gene ends were 1 base for V and 6 bases for J; bases not matched to a gene: 10. The CDR3 DNA follows: TGTGCCAGCAGCTTGTTGGCCAGCGGGGACTCCAATGAGCAGTTCTTC. It translates to CASSLLASGDSNEQFF.

This clonotype was recorded many times. The V and J genes are TRBV2 and TRBJ1-1; D unclear. This CDR3 spans 14 amino acids. Trimming removed 2 bases from V and 1 base from J, with 8 bases in between. Germline V gene sequence: CDR1 SNHLY, CDR2 FYNNEI. CDR3 region: CASSEWQANTEAFF. The DNA for the CDR3 is TGTGCCAGCAGTGAATGGCAGGCGAACACTGAAGCTTTCTTT.

This clonotype was picked up many times. V usage is TRBV28 and J usage is TRBJ2-2; D is unresolved. The CDR3 spans 15 residues. Germline-derived CDR1 and CDR2 are MDHEN and SYDVKM. Trimming removed 7 bases at V and 0 bases at J, with 12 bases between. The CDR3 loop reads CASISGATNTGELFF. The CDR3 nucleotides read TGTGCCAGCATTTCAGGTGCCACGAACACCGGGGAGCTGTTTTTT.

This clonotype has a count of ten or more. V is TRBV6-1 and J is TRBJ1-5, with a possible D match to TRBD1 (6 bases). V lost 5 bases to trimming and J lost 2 bases, with 10 bases between them. The CDR3 has 14 residues. The germline V gene encodes CDR1 MNHNS and CDR2 SASEGT. The CDR3 region has the DNA TGTGCCAGCAGTTACAGGGTCGGCAATCAGCCCCAGCATTTT. This translates into CASSYRVGNQPQHF.

This clonotype has just a few counts. CDR3 DNA: TGTGCCAGCAGCGTAGGACTAGCGGAAGAGACCCAGTACTTC. It yields the protein CASSVGLAEETQYF. This rearrangement joins TRBV9 to TRBJ2-5, with 9 nucleotides matching TRBD2. From germline, CDR1 is SGDLS and CDR2 YYNGEE. J lost 3 bases, V lost 0 bases, and 0 bases had no gene match. The CDR3 length is 14 residues. Full variable domain (missing parts from reference TRBV9 and TRBJ2-5): DSGVTQTPKHLITATGQRVTLRCSPRSGDLSVYWYQQSLDQGLQFLIQYYNGEERAKGNILERFSAQQFPDLHSELNLSSLELGDSALYFCASSVGLAEETQYFGPGTRLLVL.

The table lists this clonotype with a few counts. The CDR3 DNA reads TGTGCCAGCAGCTTAGATCGAATAGAACTGGGTCCCTCTGGGGCCAACGTCCTGACTTTC. Translation gives CASSLDRIELGPSGANVLTF. This chain joins TRBV11-2 and TRBJ2-6; the D is unclear. Trimming pared 0 bases from V and 0 bases from J, leaving 18 bases between. There are 20 residues in the CDR3. Germline V CDR1 and CDR2: SGHAT, FQNNGV.

This clonotype was observed many times. The chain combines TRBV11-2 with TRBJ2-7; 9 nucleotides align to TRBD2. V was pared by 3 bases and J by 2 bases, with 5 bases of the junction left unmatched. The CDR3 covers 15 residues. The germline CDR1 and CDR2 sequences are SGHAT and FQNNGV. CDR3: CASSLSLAGAYEQYF. CDR3 bases: TGTGCCAGCAGCTTGTCTTTAGCGGGAGCCTACGAGCAGTACTTC.

In this sample, this clonotype turned up a few times. CDR3 sequence (DNA): TGTGCCAGCAGCCCCCAGGTGAAGGCGACAGGGGTCTATGGCTACACCTTC. It specifies CASSPQVKATGVYGYTF. The J gene is TRBJ1-2, the V gene TRBV7-2; 8 bases fit TRBD1. Germline loops: CDR1 SGHTA, CDR2 FQGNSA. The CDR3 spans 17 residues. V shed 5 bases and J 4 bases; nucleotides not matched to a gene: 15.

This chain uses TRBV20-1 with TRBJ1-5; D unresolved. Germline lookup yields CDR1 DFQATT and CDR2 SNEGSKA (reference sequence). The CDR3 contains 14 residues. Trimming cost V 2 bases and J 0 bases, with 8 bases left between them. CDR3 loop: CSARPVVSNQPQHF. The CDR3 DNA reads as TGCAGTGCTAGACCTGTCGTTAGCAATCAGCCCCAGCATTTT.